Sequencing of this T cell receptor (beta chain) was carried out in a study of blood T cell repertoires in COVID-19. Per the study methods: Estimated nucleated cell counts came from reference gene primer amplification. Sequenced by immunoSEQ multiplex PCR; TCRdb stores in-frame clones only, minus some. V, J and clone size are taken as reported in that table, and D and trimming were inferred from the DNA itself. The sample carries 200,000 or so clones, roughly 90% recorded once. The participants were between about 18 and 90 years old and came from some 23 US areas. Per the germline V gene, CDR1 is LGHDT and CDR2 is YNNKEL (reference sequence). This CDR3 has 17 amino acids. The trim removed 3 bases at V and 4 bases at J, leaving 8 bases unmatched.

V and J are TRBV3-1 (or the pseudogene TRBV3-2) and TRBJ2-7; 14 bases line up with TRBD2. Sample: PBMCs or T cells enriched from blood (not recorded which). The TCR comes from a woman aged 18 to 35 who had recovered from COVID-19. Written as DNA, the CDR3 is TGTGCCAGCAGCCAGTCGGGACTAGCGGGGGACGGTTACGAGCAGTACTTC. Its translation is CASSQSGLAGDGYEQYF.